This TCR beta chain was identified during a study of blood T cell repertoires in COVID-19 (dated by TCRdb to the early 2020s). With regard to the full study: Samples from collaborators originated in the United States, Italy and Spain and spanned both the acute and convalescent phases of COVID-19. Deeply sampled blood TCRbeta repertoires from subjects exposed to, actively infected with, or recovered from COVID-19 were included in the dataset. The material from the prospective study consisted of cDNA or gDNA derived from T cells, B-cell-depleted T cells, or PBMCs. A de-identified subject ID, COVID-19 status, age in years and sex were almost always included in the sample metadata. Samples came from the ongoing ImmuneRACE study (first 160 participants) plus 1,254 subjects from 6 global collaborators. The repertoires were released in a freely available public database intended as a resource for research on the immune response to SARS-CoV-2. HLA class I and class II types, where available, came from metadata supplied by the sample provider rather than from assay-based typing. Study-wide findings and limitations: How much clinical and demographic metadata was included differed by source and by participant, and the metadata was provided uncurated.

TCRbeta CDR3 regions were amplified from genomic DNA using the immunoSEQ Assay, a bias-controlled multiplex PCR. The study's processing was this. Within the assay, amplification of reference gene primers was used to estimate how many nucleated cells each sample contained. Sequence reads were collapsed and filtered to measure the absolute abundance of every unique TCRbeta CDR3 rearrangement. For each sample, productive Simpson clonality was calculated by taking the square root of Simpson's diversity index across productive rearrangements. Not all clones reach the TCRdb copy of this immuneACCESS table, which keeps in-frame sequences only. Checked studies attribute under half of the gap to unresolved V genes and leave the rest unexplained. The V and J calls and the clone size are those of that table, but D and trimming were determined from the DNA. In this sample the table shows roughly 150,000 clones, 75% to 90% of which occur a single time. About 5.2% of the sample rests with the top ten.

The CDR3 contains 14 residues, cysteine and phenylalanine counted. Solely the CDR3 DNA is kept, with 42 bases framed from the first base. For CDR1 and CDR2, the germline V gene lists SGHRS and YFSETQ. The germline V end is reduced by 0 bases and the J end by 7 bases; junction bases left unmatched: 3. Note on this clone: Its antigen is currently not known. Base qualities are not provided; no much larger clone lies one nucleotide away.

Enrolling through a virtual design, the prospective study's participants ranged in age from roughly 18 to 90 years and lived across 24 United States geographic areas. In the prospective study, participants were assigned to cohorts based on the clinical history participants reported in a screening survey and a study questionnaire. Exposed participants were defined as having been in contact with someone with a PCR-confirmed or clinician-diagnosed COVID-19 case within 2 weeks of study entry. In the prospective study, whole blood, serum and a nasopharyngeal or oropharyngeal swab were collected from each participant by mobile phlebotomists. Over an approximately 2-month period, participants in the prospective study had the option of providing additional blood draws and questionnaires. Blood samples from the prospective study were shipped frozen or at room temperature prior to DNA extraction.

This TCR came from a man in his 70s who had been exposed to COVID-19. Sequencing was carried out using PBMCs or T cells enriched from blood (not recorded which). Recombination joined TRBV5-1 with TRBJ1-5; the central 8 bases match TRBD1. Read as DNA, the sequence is TGCGCCAGCAGCTTGGGGACAGGGAACCAGCCCCAGCATTTT. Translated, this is CASSLGTGNQPQHF.